The 7 T cell receptor beta chains given below trace back to one sample, sequenced in a study of blood T cell repertoires in COVID-19. Clones were sequenced by immunoSEQ multiplex PCR, and TCRdb holds only the in-frame ones, with some missing. The table has about 360,000 clones, approximately 86% seen once; the top ten hold 7.1%. What was sequenced was peripheral blood. The receptors were sampled from a woman in her fifties or sixties with COVID-19, enrolled during active disease.

J is TRBJ2-7 and V is TRBV4-1, with 9 positions matching TRBD2. The ends lost 0 bases at V and 4 bases at J; junction bases unmatched: 4. Germline lookup yields CDR1 MGHRA and CDR2 YSYEKL. The CDR3 runs 15 residues. CDR3 protein: CASSQEPSGVYEQYF. CDR3 bases: TGCGCCAGCAGCCAAGAGCCTAGCGGGGTTTACGAGCAGTACTTC.

The J gene is TRBJ2-2, the V gene TRBV7-3; D is possibly TRBD2 (6 bases). Trimming took off 5 bases at V and 3 bases at J, with 13 bases between the two ends. The germline gives CDR1 SGHTA, CDR2 FQGTGA. The CDR3 totals 15 residues. CDR3 residues: CASSRDSHYTGELFF. The CDR3, as DNA: TGTGCCAGCAGCCGGGACTCGCATTACACCGGGGAGCTGTTTTTT. Supplemented by reference TRBV7-3 and TRBJ2-2, the full variable domain reads GAGVSQTPSNKVTEKGKYVELRCDPISGHTALYWYRQSLGQGPEFLIYFQGTGAADDSGLPNDRFFAVRPEGSVSTLKIQRTERGDSAVYLCASSRDSHYTGELFFGEGSRLTVL.

The gene calls are TRBV14 and TRBJ1-6, with D perhaps TRBD1 (5 bases). This CDR3 contains 17 residues. CDR1 SGHDN and CDR2 FVKESK come from the germline V gene. Trimming shortened V by 0 bases and J by 7 bases, and 16 bases separated the two germline ends. CDR3 amino acids: CASSQEQRVRTNSPLHF. CDR3 sequence (DNA): TGTGCCAGCAGCCAAGAACAGCGGGTCAGGACAAATTCACCCCTCCACTTT.

V is TRBV7-6 and J is TRBJ2-7; TRBD1 matches 9 bases. Trimming cost V 5 bases and J 4 bases; bases outside gene matches: 9. This CDR3 spans 15 amino acids. In germline, CDR1 is SGHVS, CDR2 FNYEAQ. The CDR3 DNA reads TGTGCCAGCAGCGCCACAGGGGGCAAGATATACGAGCAGTACTTC. Translating gives CASSATGGKIYEQYF.

J is TRBJ1-6 and V is TRBV27, with unresolved D. The V end lost 6 bases, the J end lost 0 bases, and 6 bases lay between the germline ends. This CDR3 contains 14 residues. Germline V gives CDR1 MNHEY, CDR2 SMNVEV (reference sequence). The CDR3 DNA reads TGTGCCAGCAGCTCCAGCTCCTATAATTCACCCCTCCACTTT. Encoded protein: CASSSSSYNSPLHF.

The V and J genes are TRBV11-2 and TRBJ1-2, with 9 bases matching TRBD1. The CDR3 extends over 13 amino acids. Germline V lookup: CDR1 SGHAT, CDR2 FQNNGV. With 10 bases clipped from V and 8 bases from J, the junction kept 11 bases outside the gene matches. Written as DNA, the CDR3 is TGTGCCATAGGGAAGGGGACAGGGTGGGGCTACACCTTC. This gives the protein CAIGKGTGWGYTF.

The chain links TRBV19 to TRBJ2-3; 8 bases match TRBD1. Germline loops: CDR1 LNHDA, CDR2 SQIVND (reference sequence). The CDR3 runs 15 residues. The J segment lost 0 bases and the V segment lost 6 bases, leaving 5 bases of the junction unmatched. CDR3 sequence reads: CASRRGQASTDTQYF. CDR3 nucleotide sequence: TGTGCCAGTAGGCGGGGACAGGCCAGCACAGATACGCAGTATTTT.